The 25 T cell receptor beta chains below were found in one sample sequenced in a study of blood T cell repertoires in COVID-19. The assay was immunoSEQ multiplex PCR, and TCRdb's table has in-frame clones only and misses some. The table lists roughly 280,000 clones, about 89% of them singletons, with about 8.6% in the top ten. The specimen was peripheral blood. The receptors originated from a man between 35 and 55 years old with active or convalescent COVID-19.

The J gene is TRBJ2-3, the V gene TRBV5-8; 13 positions agree with TRBD2. This CDR3 region has 18 residues. The trim removed 2 bases at V and 2 bases at J, leaving 8 bases unmatched. Germline values: CDR1 SGHTS, CDR2 YDEGEE. The CDR3 nucleotides are TGTGCCAGCAGCTTCACCGGGACTAGCGGGATTCACACAGATACGCAGTATTTT. Translating gives CASSFTGTSGIHTDTQYF.

The chain joins TRBV18 to TRBJ2-3; D unclear. The CDR3 is 14 amino acids. Germline V CDR1 and CDR2: KGHSH, LQKENI. The germline V and J ends were trimmed by 2 bases and 6 bases, with 12 bases remaining between them. The CDR3 loop is CASSPVAPPDTQYF. The CDR3 DNA sequence: TGTGCCAGCTCACCAGTGGCCCCCCCGGATACGCAGTATTTT.

This chain connects TRBV2 to TRBJ2-1; 7 bases match TRBD2. Germline assignment: CDR1 SNHLY and CDR2 FYNNEI. V trimming: 0 bases; J trimming: 3 bases; junction bases outside the gene matches: 5. This CDR3 contains 16 residues. The CDR3, as DNA: TGTGCCAGCAGTGAAGCCCTAGCGGCCAACTACAATGAGCAGTTCTTC. This translates into CASSEALAANYNEQFF. Drawing the rest from reference TRBV2 and TRBJ2-1, the complete variable domain is EPEVTQTPSHQVTQMGQEVILRCVPISNHLYFYWYRQILGQKVEFLVSFYNNEISEKSEIFDDQFSVERPDGSNFTLKIRSTKLEDSAMYFCASSEALAANYNEQFFGPGTRLTVL.

This chain links TRBV7-3 with TRBJ2-7, with TRBD1 identical over 9 bases. This CDR3 is built from 15 residues. CDR1 is SGHTA and CDR2 is FQGTGA in the germline V gene. The ends lost 5 bases at V and 5 bases at J; junction bases unmatched: 10. The CDR3 region is CASSDSGTGSHEQYF. The CDR3 bases are TGTGCCAGCAGCGATTCCGGGACAGGGAGCCACGAGCAGTACTTC. Looking up the rest from reference TRBV7-3 and TRBJ2-7 gives the full variable domain: GAGVSQTPSNKVTEKGKYVELRCDPISGHTALYWYRQSLGQGPEFLIYFQGTGAADDSGLPNDRFFAVRPEGSVSTLKIQRTERGDSAVYLCASSDSGTGSHEQYFGPGTRLTVT.

The chain recombines TRBV27 with TRBJ1-2, with D tentatively TRBD1 (6 bases). Germline CDR1 is MNHEY and CDR2 is SMNVEV (reference sequence). The V end lost 6 bases, the J end lost 6 bases, and 14 bases lay between the germline ends. The CDR3 runs to 13 residues. The CDR3 here is CASSPAGADGYTF. CDR3 coding DNA: TGTGCCAGCAGCCCCGCGGGGGCTGATGGCTACACCTTC.

This chain uses TRBV10-1 with TRBJ2-3; 7 nucleotides match TRBD2. CDR3 length equals 17 residues. Germline V gene lookup returns CDR1 WNHNN and CDR2 SYGVQD (reference sequence). The V segment lost 7 bases and the J segment 2 bases; nucleotides outside the gene matches: 15. The CDR3 DNA sequence: TGCGCCAGCAATGGAGGCCCCGGGCGGGGGTTCACAGATACGCAGTATTTT. This sequence encodes CASNGGPGRGFTDTQYF.

The sample holds a few counts of this clone. The V gene is TRBV6-5, the J gene TRBJ1-6, with 9 bases identical to TRBD1. V shed 3 bases and J 7 bases; nucleotides not matched to a gene: 4. The CDR3 has 15 residues. In germline, CDR1 is MNHEY, CDR2 SVGAGI. Written as DNA, the CDR3 is TGTGCCAGCAGTTATTCCGGACAGGGGAATTCACCCCTCCACTTT. It encodes CASSYSGQGNSPLHF.

The CDR3 DNA follows: TGTGCCAGCAGTAATAACAGGGGGGGGAACTACGAGCAGTACTTC. Translated: CASSNNRGGNYEQYF. The chain carries TRBV27 and TRBJ2-7; TRBD1 is a possible D gene (8 bases). Trimming removed 5 bases at V and 3 bases at J, with 17 bases between. The CDR3 loop spans 15 amino acids. CDR1 is MNHEY, CDR2 SMNVEV, per germline (reference sequence).

This chain connects TRBV18 to TRBJ2-2; 7 nucleotides agree with TRBD1. With 4 bases clipped from V and 0 bases from J, the junction kept 8 bases outside the gene matches. CDR3 size: 17 residues. Germline CDR1 reads KGHSH; CDR2 reads LQKENI. For the CDR3, the DNA is TGTGCCAGCTCACTGGGACAGCCACATTCGAACACCGGGGAGCTGTTTTTT. Its protein product is CASSLGQPHSNTGELFF.

A single count supports this clone. The J gene is TRBJ2-7, the V gene TRBV29-1, with 7 bases identical to TRBD1. There are 19 residues in the CDR3. V lost 1 base and J lost 3; bases outside the gene matches: 21. Germline assignment: CDR1 SQVTM and CDR2 ANQGSEA. The CDR3 loop reads CSVEVGGKRESRGGYEQYF. CDR3 nucleotide sequence: TGCAGCGTTGAAGTAGGGGGCAAGCGTGAATCAAGAGGTGGCTACGAGCAGTACTTC.

The chain couples TRBV7-3 to TRBJ2-1, with D maybe TRBD1 (5 bases). There are 16 residues in the CDR3. The germline V and J ends were trimmed by 5 bases and 1 base, with 15 bases remaining between them. The germline V gene encodes CDR1 SGHTA and CDR2 FQGTGA. CDR3 in DNA: TGTGCCAGCAGCCCCGATGATGGGGCATCCTACAATGAGCAGTTCTTC. Its protein product is CASSPDDGASYNEQFF.

The chain combines TRBV5-1 with TRBJ2-6; 7 nucleotides align to TRBD1. CDR1 SGHRS and CDR2 YFSETQ come from the germline V gene. The CDR3 has 16 amino acids. V was clipped by 3 bases and J by 2 bases; unmatched bases: 5. The CDR3 spells CASSYRGGAGANVLTF. Here the CDR3 DNA reads TGCGCCAGCAGCTATCGAGGGGGCGCTGGGGCCAACGTCCTGACTTTC.

The V and J genes are TRBV5-4 and TRBJ2-5; no definite D call. The CDR3 runs 14 residues. The germline gives CDR1 SGHNT, CDR2 YYREEE (reference sequence). Between the trimmed V and J ends, which lost 0 bases and 2 bases, there was a span of 8 bases. CDR3 DNA: TGTGCCAGCAGCTTGGAGTGGCAACAAGAGACCCAGTACTTC. This gives the protein CASSLEWQQETQYF.

In its sample, this clone was seen a few times. The rearrangement joins TRBV3-1 (or the pseudogene TRBV3-2) to TRBJ1-2, with D unclear. This CDR3 is built from 12 residues. The V gene's germline CDR1 is LGHDT and CDR2 YNNKEL (reference sequence). The germline V and J ends were trimmed by 3 bases and 2 bases, with 4 bases remaining between them. The chain's CDR3 is CASSQLNYGYTF. DNA for the CDR3: TGTGCCAGCAGCCAGCTAAACTATGGCTACACCTTC.

The chain combines TRBV9 with TRBJ2-1; 8 bases are shared with TRBD2. J lost 3 bases, V lost 4 bases, and 3 bases had no gene match. Germline V CDR1 and CDR2: SGDLS, YYNGEE. The CDR3 is made up of 14 amino acids. The CDR3 loop is CASSTGGDYNEQFF. Here the CDR3 DNA reads TGTGCCAGCAGCACCGGGGGGGACTACAATGAGCAGTTCTTC.

The chain employs TRBV10-2 and TRBJ1-2; TRBD1 is a possible D gene (5 bases). Trimming removed 7 bases at V and 5 bases at J, with 14 bases between. Germline loops: CDR1 WSHSY, CDR2 SAAADI. The CDR3 spans 13 residues. CDR3 DNA sequence: TGCGCCAGCACGGCGGGGGGAGGATATGGCTACACCTTC. Amino acid sequence: CASTAGGGYGYTF.

In regard to this clone: Within the sample, other DNA sequences also encode this same CDR3. The chain employs TRBV5-1 and TRBJ1-3, with D possibly matching TRBD1 (6 bases). Trimming pared 0 bases from V and 4 bases from J, leaving 8 bases between. The CDR3 runs 14 residues. The germline CDR1 and CDR2 sequences are SGHRS and YFSETQ. CDR3 in amino acids: CASSLGTVGNTIYF. The CDR3 DNA is TGCGCCAGCAGCTTGGGGACAGTAGGAAACACCATATATTTT. The complete variable domain, with remaining parts taken from reference TRBV5-1 and TRBJ1-3, reads KAGVTQTPRYLIKTRGQQVTLSCSPISGHRSVSWYQQTPGQGLQFLFEYFSETQRNKGNFPGRFSGRQFSNSRSEMNVSTLELGDSALYLCASSLGTVGNTIYFGEGSWLTVV.

This chain uses TRBV4-2 with TRBJ2-5; 12 nucleotides agree with TRBD1. This CDR3 is built from 17 residues. From germline, CDR1 is LGHNA and CDR2 YNFKEQ. V lost 3 bases, J lost 3 bases, and 8 bases stayed unmatched. The CDR3 DNA reads as TGTGCCAGCAGCCATTACCCCGGGACAGGGGGCGAAGAGACCCAGTACTTC. This encodes CASSHYPGTGGEETQYF.

The rearrangement links TRBV25-1 to TRBJ2-2; D gene uncertain. Between the trimmed V and J ends, which lost 5 bases and 0 bases, there was a span of 7 bases. The CDR3 contains 14 residues. Germline V gene sequence: CDR1 MGHDK, CDR2 SYGVNS. CDR3 region: CASSPYANTGELFF. CDR3 DNA sequence: TGTGCCAGCAGTCCGTATGCGAACACCGGGGAGCTGTTTTTT.

The chain recombines TRBV30 with TRBJ1-1; maybe TRBD1 (5 bases). The CDR3 consists of 16 residues. Between the trimmed V and J ends, which lost 4 bases and 1 base, there was a span of 19 bases. In germline, CDR1 is GTSNPN, CDR2 SVGIG (reference sequence). DNA of the CDR3: TGTGCCTGGATTATTGCGGCGGGCGGGGGGAACACTGAAGCTTTCTTT. It is translated as CAWIIAAGGGNTEAFF.

This clone was found a few times. The J gene is TRBJ2-7, the V gene TRBV28, with 10 bases fitting TRBD1. The ends lost 7 bases at V and 7 bases at J; junction bases unmatched: 13. Germline assignment: CDR1 MDHEN and CDR2 SYDVKM. The CDR3 is 15 residues long. CDR3 nucleotides: TGTGCCAGCACCCGGGGGGACAGGGGAAATAAAGAGCAGTACTTC. Its protein is CASTRGDRGNKEQYF.

This chain joins TRBV5-4 and TRBJ2-2, with 14 positions matching TRBD2. The germline V gene has CDR1 SGHNT and CDR2 YYREEE (reference sequence). The junction had 3 bases not matched to a gene; V was cut back by 4 bases and J by 7 bases. This CDR3 is 15 amino acids long. The CDR3 region is CASSETSGRVGELFF. CDR3 coding DNA: TGTGCCAGCAGCGAGACTAGCGGGAGGGTCGGGGAGCTGTTTTTT.

The chain couples TRBV6-5 to TRBJ2-5; TRBD2 matches at 10 bases. The CDR3 contains 16 residues. Looked up from germline, CDR1 is MNHEY and CDR2 is SVGAGI. The J segment lost 5 bases and the V segment lost 2 bases, leaving 8 bases of the junction unmatched. The CDR3 reads CASSYRLAGNTETQYF. Written as DNA, the CDR3 is TGTGCCAGCAGTTACCGACTAGCGGGTAATACCGAGACCCAGTACTTC.

This clone appeared once. This sequence joins TRBV3-1 (or the pseudogene TRBV3-2) and TRBJ2-1; 7 bases fit TRBD2. This CDR3 region has 16 residues. Germline assignment: CDR1 LGHDT and CDR2 YNNKEL (reference sequence). J gave up 5 bases and V 0 bases, and 7 bases lay outside the gene matches. The CDR3, as DNA: TGTGCCAGCAGCCAAGATAGGGGACTACCCAACAATGAGCAGTTCTTC. Protein: CASSQDRGLPNNEQFF.

The chain joins TRBV7-9 to TRBJ1-1, with 7 positions matching TRBD1. V was pared by 8 bases and J by 3 bases, with 12 bases of the junction left unmatched. The CDR3 has 15 amino acids. Germline assignment: CDR1 SEHNR and CDR2 FQNEAQ (reference sequence). CDR3 bases: TGTGCCAGCGCTCAGGTGGACAGGATCGACACTGAAGCTTTCTTT. It is translated as CASAQVDRIDTEAFF.